These 17 T cell receptor beta chains were sequenced from one sample in a study of blood T cell repertoires in COVID-19. Libraries were prepared by immunoSEQ multiplex PCR; TCRdb keeps only in-frame clonotypes and omits some of them. The table includes roughly 180,000 clones, 65% to 90% detected once. The sample consisted of peripheral blood. Receptors were obtained from a man between 60 and 70 years old with acute or convalescent COVID-19.

This clone has more than one count but fewer than ten. J is TRBJ2-3 and V is TRBV29-1; a possible D gene is TRBD2 (6 bases). Germline CDR1 is SQVTM and CDR2 is ANQGSEA. Trimming pared 2 bases from V and 0 bases from J, leaving 12 bases between. This CDR3 has 15 residues. The chain's CDR3 is CSVEPGLRSTDTQYF. The CDR3 nucleotides are TGCAGCGTTGAACCGGGACTGCGCAGCACAGATACGCAGTATTTT.

V is TRBV18 and J is TRBJ2-1, with D unclear. The CDR3 sequence is 11 residues long. Trimming left V 4 bases short and J 9 bases short, with 7 bases between. Germline V gene sequence: CDR1 KGHSH, CDR2 LQKENI. The CDR3 here is CASSLQSEQFF. The CDR3 region has the DNA TGTGCCAGCTCACTACAGTCTGAGCAGTTCTTC.

This clone appeared a single time. The V and J genes are TRBV3-1 (or the pseudogene TRBV3-2) and TRBJ2-3; D may be TRBD2 (6 bases). Trimming pared 1 base from V and 5 bases from J, leaving 13 bases between. From germline, CDR1 is LGHDT and CDR2 YNNKEL (reference sequence). The CDR3 totals 15 residues. In DNA form, the CDR3 reads TGTGCCAGCAGCCAAGGGGAAGCGGGTGGAGATACGCAGTATTTT. Its protein is CASSQGEAGGDTQYF.

The chain carries TRBV5-1 and TRBJ2-7, with D perhaps matching TRBD1 (6 bases). The CDR3 loop spans 16 amino acids. The germline V gene encodes CDR1 SGHRS and CDR2 YFSETQ. V lost 2 bases, J lost 3 bases, and 18 bases lay in between. CDR3 nucleotides: TGCGCCAGCAGCTTTGGGTTACAGGGCTTAGGCTACGAGCAGTACTTC. Protein product: CASSFGLQGLGYEQYF.

In the case of this clone: The sample carries other DNA sequences with the same CDR3. The chain couples TRBV6-5 to TRBJ1-5, with no clear D. V gave up 6 bases and J gave up 4 bases, with 7 bases separating them. This CDR3 has 12 residues. Germline V gives CDR1 MNHEY, CDR2 SVGAGI. The CDR3: CASRGGNQPQHF. The CDR3 nucleotides are TGTGCCAGCAGGGGAGGGAATCAGCCCCAGCATTTT.

J is TRBJ1-5 and V is TRBV6-5; D is uncertain. From germline, CDR1 is MNHEY and CDR2 SVGAGI. The CDR3 is made up of 14 amino acids. V dropped 6 bases and J dropped 0 bases, with 9 bases sitting between them. Written as DNA, the CDR3 is TGTGCCAGCAGGGGCCTTTATAGCAATCAGCCCCAGCATTTT. Its protein is CASRGLYSNQPQHF.

The rearrangement links TRBV19 to TRBJ1-6; no clear D gene. This CDR3 region has 15 residues. Trimming pared 5 bases from V and 0 bases from J, leaving 8 bases between. The germline V gene has CDR1 LNHDA and CDR2 SQIVND (reference sequence). DNA of the CDR3: TGTGCCAGTAGTGCCGTTAGCTCCTATAATTCACCCCTCCACTTT. Its translation: CASSAVSSYNSPLHF.

The rearrangement uses TRBV30 and TRBJ1-2, with 9 bases fitting TRBD1. With V trimmed by 2 bases and J by 8 bases, 3 bases remained unmatched. Germline CDR1 is GTSNPN and CDR2 is SVGIG (reference sequence). This CDR3 contains 12 residues. Here the CDR3 DNA reads TGTGCCTGGAGTTCGGACAGGGGCGGCTACACCTTC. Encoded protein: CAWSSDRGGYTF.

The chain joins TRBV11-2 to TRBJ2-7, with 7 positions matching TRBD2. Trimming took 3 bases from V and 2 from J; bases not matched to a gene: 4. The CDR3 is made up of 14 amino acids. Germline-derived CDR1 and CDR2 are SGHAT and FQNNGV. The CDR3 is CASSFWSGTYEQYF. The CDR3, as DNA: TGTGCCAGCAGCTTCTGGAGCGGGACCTACGAGCAGTACTTC.

This chain links TRBV30 with TRBJ2-1; TRBD1 aligns across 8 bases. With V trimmed by 4 bases and J by 8 bases, 16 bases remained unmatched. The CDR3 is made up of 16 amino acids. Germline CDR1 and CDR2: GTSNPN and SVGIG (reference sequence). This CDR3 reads CAWNHLQGAAGHEQFF. As DNA, the CDR3 is TGTGCCTGGAACCACCTTCAGGGGGCCGCAGGCCATGAGCAGTTCTTC.

The V and J genes are TRBV2 and TRBJ1-2; D call uncertain. Deletions cut 4 bases from V and 1 base from J, with 10 bases between. The CDR3 totals 14 residues. Per the germline V gene, CDR1 is SNHLY and CDR2 is FYNNEI. CDR3 region: CASSAAGNNYGYTF. The CDR3 nucleotides are TGTGCCAGCAGTGCGGCCGGGAATAACTATGGCTACACCTTC.

The chain carries TRBV5-6 and TRBJ1-2; D call uncertain. The V and J ends lost 0 bases and 7 bases respectively, with 10 bases between them. In germline, CDR1 is SGHDT, CDR2 YYEEEE. The CDR3 runs to 13 residues. The CDR3 region is CASSLAGSPGYTF. CDR3 bases: TGTGCCAGCAGCTTGGCCGGGTCACCTGGCTACACCTTC.

This clone was seen only once. The rearrangement links TRBV11-3 to TRBJ2-2; possibly TRBD1 for D (5 bases). The germline CDR1 and CDR2 sequences are SGHNT and YENEEA. Trimming took off 5 bases at V and 1 base at J, with 8 bases between the two ends. The CDR3 consists of 14 residues. This CDR3 reads CASSEQGNTGELFF. The CDR3 DNA follows: TGTGCCAGCAGCGAGCAGGGGAACACCGGGGAGCTGTTTTTT.

This chain joins TRBV24-1 and TRBJ2-2, with D hard to call. Germline V lookup: CDR1 KGHDR, CDR2 SFDVKD. V lost 6 bases and J lost 3, with 7 bases in between. The CDR3 spans 13 residues. The CDR3 DNA reads TGTGCCACCAGTTACGGGTACACCGGGGAGCTGTTTTTT. Translated: CATSYGYTGELFF.

The rearrangement links TRBV11-2 to TRBJ2-2, with D uncertain. The CDR3 is 14 amino acids. CDR1 is SGHAT and CDR2 is FQNNGV in the germline V gene. Trimming removed 0 bases from V and 1 base from J, with 3 bases in between. As DNA, the CDR3 is TGTGCCAGCAGCTTAGACTGGAACACCGGGGAGCTGTTTTTT. Translating gives CASSLDWNTGELFF.

The rearrangement joins TRBV18 to TRBJ2-6; 7 bases match TRBD1. CDR1 and CDR2 (germline): KGHSH, LQKENI. This CDR3 is built from 19 residues. J lost 0 bases, V lost 6 bases, and 14 bases had no gene match. In DNA, the CDR3 is TGTGCCAGCTCCGTCTCAGAACAGGGGCTCCCCTCTGGGGCCAACGTCCTGACTTTC. Protein sequence: CASSVSEQGLPSGANVLTF.

The CDR3 DNA reads as TGTGCCAGCAGTGAAGGGGGGGGAGGGCGCGAGACCCAGTACTTC. Encoded protein: CASSEGGGGRETQYF. V is TRBV6-1 and J is TRBJ2-5; 7 bases are shared with TRBD2. V lost 1 base to trimming and J lost 5 bases; unmatched junction nucleotides: 7. The CDR3 sequence is 15 residues long. Looked up from germline, CDR1 is MNHNS and CDR2 is SASEGT.